The 25 T cell receptor beta chains in this list originate from one sample, sequenced in a study of blood T cell repertoires in COVID-19. Some clones are missing from TCRdb's copy, which holds only in-frame ones; the method was immunoSEQ multiplex PCR. The sample carries roughly 200,000 clones, over 80% recorded once. Input material: peripheral blood. The receptors come from a middle-aged man with acute or convalescent COVID-19.

The chain has TRBV13 and TRBJ2-7; 7 nucleotides align to TRBD2. Trimming took 1 base from V and 3 from J; bases not matched to a gene: 6. From germline, CDR1 is PRHDT and CDR2 FYEKMQ (reference sequence). The CDR3 runs to 15 residues. The CDR3 bases are TGTGCCAGCAGCTTAGCAGGGAGGGCCCTCTACGAGCAGTACTTC. Its translation: CASSLAGRALYEQYF.

This clone was counted only a few times. This chain joins TRBV30 and TRBJ2-1, with TRBD1 matching 7 bases. The trim removed 0 bases at V and 0 bases at J, leaving 5 bases unmatched. The CDR3 consists of 16 residues. In germline, CDR1 is GTSNPN, CDR2 SVGIG (reference sequence). The CDR3 loop is CAWSVRGLSSYNEQFF. CDR3 bases: TGTGCCTGGAGTGTAAGGGGGCTGAGCTCCTACAATGAGCAGTTCTTC.

This rearrangement joins TRBV7-9 to TRBJ2-7; no definite D call. CDR3 size: 14 residues. From germline, CDR1 is SEHNR and CDR2 FQNEAQ (reference sequence). V was trimmed by 1 base and J by 3 bases, leaving 10 bases between them. The DNA for the CDR3 is TGTGCCAGCAGCTTAGTTGGTCCGGTCTACGAGCAGTACTTC. Encoded protein: CASSLVGPVYEQYF.

J is TRBJ2-7 and V is TRBV5-6, with D possibly being TRBD1 (5 bases). Trimming cost V 2 bases and J 0 bases, with 21 bases left between them. Germline CDR1 is SGHDT and CDR2 is YYEEEE. The CDR3 runs to 18 residues. Here the CDR3 DNA reads TGTGCCAGCAGCTTCTTTCTAAGGGGCAGGCCGAGCTCCTACGAGCAGTACTTC. Its translation is CASSFFLRGRPSSYEQYF.

This clone was observed once. This chain links TRBV5-6 with TRBJ2-7; 9 nucleotides match TRBD1. The CDR3 loop spans 16 amino acids. With 1 base clipped from V and 1 base from J, the junction kept 6 bases outside the gene matches. Germline values: CDR1 SGHDT, CDR2 YYEEEE. CDR3 DNA sequence: TGTGCCAGCAGCTTGAAAACCGGGACAGGGTCCTACGAGCAGTACTTC. Encoded protein: CASSLKTGTGSYEQYF.

The chain links TRBV27 to TRBJ1-2, with D tentatively TRBD1 (5 bases). The CDR3 length is 14 residues. Trimming cost V 2 bases and J 8 bases, with 15 bases left between them. Looked up from germline, CDR1 is MNHEY and CDR2 is SMNVEV (reference sequence). The CDR3 spells CASSLEGGAGGYTF. The CDR3 DNA is TGTGCCAGCAGTTTAGAAGGCGGGGCAGGCGGCTACACCTTC.

The chain recombines TRBV13 with TRBJ2-7, with 14 bases that match TRBD2. V lost 1 base and J lost 2; bases outside the gene matches: 16. The CDR3 loop spans 21 amino acids. Per germline, CDR1 PRHDT and CDR2 FYEKMQ (reference sequence). The CDR3 loop is CASSLEGWGLAGAPSTYEQYF. CDR3 DNA: TGTGCCAGCAGCTTAGAAGGCTGGGGACTAGCGGGAGCGCCCAGCACCTACGAGCAGTACTTC. Variable domain in full (rest from reference TRBV13 and TRBJ2-7): AAGVIQSPRHLIKEKRETATLKCYPIPRHDTVYWYQQGPGQDPQFLISFYEKMQSDKGSIPDRFSAQQFSDYHSELNMSSLELGDSALYFCASSLEGWGLAGAPSTYEQYFGPGTRLTVT.

The chain couples TRBV7-9 to TRBJ1-1, with D tentatively TRBD1 (5 bases). The V gene's germline CDR1 is SEHNR and CDR2 FQNEAQ (reference sequence). Trimming stripped 5 bases from V and 4 bases from J, with 14 bases between. The CDR3 is 14 amino acids. The CDR3 here is CASSPQGALTEAFF. The CDR3 DNA follows: TGTGCCAGCAGCCCTCAGGGCGCCCTCACTGAAGCTTTCTTT.

The chain is built from TRBV9 and TRBJ2-2, with 8 bases lining up with TRBD2. The V gene's germline CDR1 is SGDLS and CDR2 YYNGEE. Trimming cost V 0 bases and J 1 base; bases outside gene matches: 5. The CDR3 is 17 amino acids. The CDR3 nucleotides read TGTGCCAGCAGCGTAGGAATGAGCGGGAGGAACACCGGGGAGCTGTTTTTT. Protein sequence: CASSVGMSGRNTGELFF.

The gene calls are TRBV5-1 and TRBJ1-1; D gene uncertain. V was cut by 4 bases and J by 1 base, with 8 bases left in between. Germline CDR1 reads SGHRS; CDR2 reads YFSETQ. This CDR3 contains 13 residues. The DNA of the CDR3 is TGCGCCAGCAGCGCTGCAGAGAACACTGAAGCTTTCTTT. Translation: CASSAAENTEAFF.

This chain connects TRBV5-1 to TRBJ1-5; the D is unclear. The CDR3 is 13 residues long. V shed 4 bases and J shed 3 bases, with 8 bases lying between them. Germline assignment: CDR1 SGHRS and CDR2 YFSETQ. This CDR3 reads CASSPGVNQPQHF. In nucleotides, the CDR3 is TGCGCCAGCAGCCCCGGAGTCAATCAGCCCCAGCATTTT.

This clone was counted once. The V and J genes are TRBV5-1 and TRBJ2-1; D might be TRBD2 (6 bases). The length of the CDR3 is 15 residues. V lost 4 bases and J 9 bases, leaving 20 bases between the germline ends. Germline lookup yields CDR1 SGHRS and CDR2 YFSETQ. CDR3 bases: TGCGCCAGCAGCATGATGGCTAGCGAAGGCGGTGAGCAGTTCTTC. Its translation is CASSMMASEGGEQFF.

The J gene is TRBJ1-6, the V gene TRBV3-1 (or the pseudogene TRBV3-2), with D possibly matching TRBD1 (6 bases). This CDR3 has 14 amino acids. Trimming shortened V by 1 base and J by 9 bases, and 10 bases separated the two germline ends. CDR1 and CDR2 (germline): LGHDT, YNNKEL (reference sequence). Here the CDR3 reads CASSQARGSSPLHF. The CDR3 DNA is TGTGCCAGCAGCCAAGCCAGGGGAAGTTCACCCCTCCACTTT.

This chain joins TRBV30 and TRBJ1-5; D may be TRBD1 (6 bases). Trimming left V 0 bases short and J 0 bases short, with 15 bases between. Germline V gene lookup returns CDR1 GTSNPN and CDR2 SVGIG (reference sequence). This CDR3 has 17 amino acids. The CDR3 reads CAWSVQGTPYSNQPQHF. For the CDR3, the DNA is TGTGCCTGGAGTGTACAGGGAACACCTTATAGCAATCAGCCCCAGCATTTT.

This chain joins TRBV10-3 and TRBJ2-1; perhaps TRBD2 as D (5 bases). CDR1 is ENHRY, CDR2 SYGVKD, per germline. With 4 bases removed from V and 6 bases from J, the gap between germline ends came to 10 bases. The CDR3 loop spans 13 amino acids. The CDR3 region is CAISGGLLNEQFF. CDR3 in DNA: TGTGCCATCAGTGGAGGACTCCTCAATGAGCAGTTCTTC.

A single count supports this clone. V is TRBV6-5 and J is TRBJ2-2; TRBD2 agrees at 7 bases. CDR3 length equals 16 residues. V shed 2 bases, J shed 4 bases, and the junction held 7 bases outside the gene matches. Per germline, CDR1 MNHEY and CDR2 SVGAGI. The CDR3 sequence: CASSYLSREITGELFF. The DNA of the CDR3 is TGTGCCAGCAGTTACCTTTCGCGGGAGATCACCGGGGAGCTGTTTTTT.

This clone was seen only a few times. The chain employs TRBV9 and TRBJ1-4; 9 bases agree with TRBD1. The germline V gene has CDR1 SGDLS and CDR2 YYNGEE. The CDR3 length is 14 residues. V trimming: 2 bases; J trimming: 8 bases; junction bases outside the gene matches: 4. The CDR3 spells CASSVRQGEEKLFF. The DNA of the CDR3 is TGTGCCAGCAGCGTGCGACAGGGGGAGGAAAAACTGTTTTTT.

This chain connects TRBV9 to TRBJ1-1; TRBD1 aligns across 9 bases. With 4 bases clipped from V and 4 bases from J, the junction kept 14 bases outside the gene matches. This CDR3 is 17 amino acids long. The germline gives CDR1 SGDLS, CDR2 YYNGEE. CDR3 in amino acids: CASSPPGQGGISTEAFF. The CDR3 nucleotides are TGTGCCAGCAGCCCTCCGGGACAGGGTGGTATAAGCACTGAAGCTTTCTTT. Using reference TRBV9 and TRBJ1-1 for the parts outside the CDR3, the full variable domain is DSGVTQTPKHLITATGQRVTLRCSPRSGDLSVYWYQQSLDQGLQFLIQYYNGEERAKGNILERFSAQQFPDLHSELNLSSLELGDSALYFCASSPPGQGGISTEAFFGQGTRLTVV.

The chain combines TRBV12-3 or TRBV12-4 with TRBJ1-2; 7 nucleotides agree with TRBD1. The CDR3 contains 13 residues. The V segment lost 5 bases and the J segment 8 bases; nucleotides outside the gene matches: 8. The CDR3 is CASSHYRGRGYTF. CDR3 nucleotides: TGTGCCAGCAGTCATTACAGGGGTCGAGGCTACACCTTC.

V gene TRBV29-1 combines with J gene TRBJ2-7, with D possibly being TRBD2 (6 bases). Trimming removed 1 base from V and 6 bases from J, with 13 bases in between. The CDR3 has 13 amino acids. The germline V gene encodes CDR1 SQVTM and CDR2 ANQGSEA. This CDR3 is CSVEVSGGSEQYF. For the CDR3, the DNA is TGCAGCGTTGAAGTTTCCGGGGGAAGCGAGCAGTACTTC.

This clone was detected a few times. The rearrangement uses TRBV6-1 and TRBJ1-1; 9 bases fit TRBD1. CDR3 length: 16 residues. CDR1 MNHNS and CDR2 SASEGT come from the germline V gene. The V gene end was trimmed by 2 bases and the J gene end by 2 bases; junction bases not matched to a gene: 6. The CDR3 region is CASSEMGGQGNTEAFF. In DNA, the CDR3 is TGTGCCAGCAGTGAAATGGGGGGACAGGGCAACACTGAAGCTTTCTTT.

The CDR3 nucleotides are TGTGCCTGGAGCGCTACCTACAGGGAGGGTCAGCCCCAGCATTTT. This translates into CAWSATYREGQPQHF. The chain recombines TRBV30 with TRBJ1-5, with a weak D call TRBD1 (6 bases). Germline V lookup: CDR1 GTSNPN, CDR2 SVGIG (reference sequence). This CDR3 has 15 residues. V gave up 3 bases and J gave up 6 bases, with 18 bases separating them.

CDR3 DNA: TGTGCCAGTAGGGAGACAGGAGGCTACGAGCAGTACTTC. Translation: CASRETGGYEQYF. The chain employs TRBV19 and TRBJ2-7, with a possible D match to TRBD1 (6 bases). With 6 bases removed from V and 3 bases from J, the gap between germline ends came to 12 bases. The CDR3 covers 13 residues. CDR1 is LNHDA, CDR2 SQIVND, per germline (reference sequence).

This rearrangement joins TRBV19 to TRBJ1-4; TRBD1 is a possible D gene (6 bases). V was trimmed by 3 bases and J by 3 bases, leaving 20 bases between them. Germline CDR1 reads LNHDA; CDR2 reads SQIVND (reference sequence). This CDR3 region has 18 residues. DNA of the CDR3: TGTGCCAGTAGTATCGGGCAGACAGGATTCAGACCTAATGAAAAACTGTTTTTT. Residues: CASSIGQTGFRPNEKLFF.

The chain employs TRBV7-9 and TRBJ1-2; perhaps TRBD1 as D (6 bases). V was pared by 1 base and J by 6 bases, with 18 bases between. There are 16 residues in the CDR3. Germline V gene lookup returns CDR1 SEHNR and CDR2 FQNEAQ (reference sequence). CDR3: CASSLEGAGRGNGYTF. The DNA for the CDR3 is TGTGCCAGCAGCTTAGAGGGTGCCGGCAGGGGAAATGGCTACACCTTC. Looking up the rest from reference TRBV7-9 and TRBJ1-2 gives the full variable domain: DTGVSQNPRHKITKRGQNVTFRCDPISEHNRLYWYRQTLGQGPEFLTYFQNEAQLEKSRLLSDRFSAERPKGSFSTLEIQRTEQGDSAMYLCASSLEGAGRGNGYTFGSGTRLTVV.